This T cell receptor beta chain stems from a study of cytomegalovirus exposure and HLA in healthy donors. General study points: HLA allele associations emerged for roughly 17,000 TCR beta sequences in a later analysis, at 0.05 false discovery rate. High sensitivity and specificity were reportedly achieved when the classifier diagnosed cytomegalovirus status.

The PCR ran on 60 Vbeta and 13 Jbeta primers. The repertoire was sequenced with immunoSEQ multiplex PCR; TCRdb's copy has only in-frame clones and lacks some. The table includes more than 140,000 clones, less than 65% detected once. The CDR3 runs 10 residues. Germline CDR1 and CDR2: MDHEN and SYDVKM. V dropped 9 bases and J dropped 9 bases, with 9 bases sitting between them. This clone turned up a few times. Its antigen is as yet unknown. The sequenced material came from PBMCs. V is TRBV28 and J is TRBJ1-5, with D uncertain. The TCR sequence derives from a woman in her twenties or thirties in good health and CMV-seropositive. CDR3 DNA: TGTGCCAGTGGAGGGAGGCCCCAGCATTTT. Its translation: CASGGRPQHF. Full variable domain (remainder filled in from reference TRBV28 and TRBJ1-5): DVKVTQSSRYLVKRTGEKVFLECVQDMDHENMFWYRQDPGLGLRLIYFSYDVKMKEKGDIPEGYSVSREKKERFSLILESASTNQTSMYLCASGGRPQHFGDGTRLSIL.